The 29 T cell receptor beta chains below all came from one sample that was sequenced in a study of T-cell reconstitution after alpha-beta-depleted transplantation in children. Unique molecular identifiers were incorporated when the TCRbeta library was constructed. TCRdb re-called the PCR reads with MiXCR, one entry per CDR3 protein. Of roughly 50,000 distinct CDR3 sequences in the sample, 44% were seen once. Material: PBMCs, mostly from graft donor cells, obtained 360 days after TCRalphabeta/CD19-depleted stem cell transplant. The receptors shown here come from a male patient aged 10 to 17 who had a stem cell transplant for acute lymphoblastic leukemia, so the T cells may come from the graft donor.

This chain joins TRBV7-9 and TRBJ2-1, with TRBD2 matching 12 bases. The J segment lost 7 bases and the V segment lost 5 bases, leaving 9 bases of the junction unmatched. The germline gives CDR1 SEHNR, CDR2 FQNEAQ (reference sequence). This CDR3 has 16 amino acids. Here the CDR3 reads CASSARLAGVGNEQFF. CDR3 DNA: TGTGCCAGCAGCGCACGACTAGCGGGAGTTGGAAATGAGCAGTTCTTC.

V usage is TRBV12-3 or TRBV12-4 and J usage is TRBJ1-1; D is possibly TRBD1 (5 bases). The CDR3 sequence is 18 residues long. Between the trimmed V and J ends, which lost 5 bases and 0 bases, there was a span of 22 bases. This CDR3 reads CASSPPRGLALMNTEAFF. CDR3 bases: TGTGCCAGCAGTCCCCCCCGGGGCCTAGCCTTAATGAACACTGAAGCTTTCTTT.

A few counts support this clonotype. The chain couples TRBV13 to TRBJ2-7; D remains unclear. CDR1 and CDR2 (germline): PRHDT, FYEKMQ (reference sequence). Trimming took off 6 bases at V and 3 bases at J, with 12 bases between the two ends. This CDR3 is 13 amino acids long. The CDR3 DNA reads TGTGCCAGCAGTCATAATAGGCACTACGAGCAGTACTTC. It encodes CASSHNRHYEQYF.

V is TRBV5-1 and J is TRBJ2-1; TRBD2 matches at 10 bases. This CDR3 has 16 amino acids. Germline V gene sequence: CDR1 SGHRS, CDR2 YFSETQ. J lost 6 bases, V lost 4 bases, and 10 bases had no gene match. CDR3 region: CASSPDSSGRGNEQFF. DNA of the CDR3: TGCGCCAGCAGCCCCGACTCTAGCGGGAGAGGCAATGAGCAGTTCTTC.

The V gene is TRBV11-2, the J gene TRBJ2-7; D unclear. The CDR3 length is 14 residues. Germline V gives CDR1 SGHAT, CDR2 FQNNGV. Trimming stripped 5 bases from V and 1 base from J, with 12 bases between. Here the CDR3 reads CASSLDWTSYEQYF. The CDR3, as DNA: TGTGCCAGCAGCCTCGACTGGACGTCCTACGAGCAGTACTTC.

V gene TRBV6-2 or TRBV6-3 combines with J gene TRBJ1-1; D gene uncertain. Germline lookup yields CDR1 MNHEY and CDR2 SVGEGT. Between the trimmed V and J ends, which lost 5 bases and 5 bases, there was a span of 12 bases. The CDR3 has 13 amino acids. The CDR3 region is CASSPILETEAFF. The CDR3 region has the DNA TGTGCCAGCAGTCCTATCCTAGAGACTGAAGCTTTCTTT.

This chain joins TRBV27 and TRBJ2-7; 7 nucleotides agree with TRBD2. The CDR3 has 15 amino acids. With V trimmed by 0 bases and J by 6 bases, 8 bases remained unmatched. Germline values: CDR1 MNHEY, CDR2 SMNVEV (reference sequence). The CDR3 spells CASSLSRGSGREQYF. The CDR3 DNA follows: TGTGCCAGCAGTTTATCGCGCGGGAGTGGGCGCGAGCAGTACTTC.

The chain couples TRBV7-2 to TRBJ1-2, with 7 positions matching TRBD1. The CDR3 sequence is 13 residues long. Germline CDR1 is SGHTA and CDR2 is FQGNSA. With 9 bases clipped from V and 6 bases from J, the junction kept 10 bases outside the gene matches. The CDR3 DNA reads as TGTGCCAGACCGCTCCTAGACAGGGATGGCTACACCTTC. Protein sequence: CARPLLDRDGYTF.

This clonotype was detected only a few times. The chain is built from TRBV6-5 and TRBJ2-7, with TRBD2 matching 8 bases. The V gene's germline CDR1 is MNHEY and CDR2 SVGAGI. The CDR3 is 14 amino acids. V shed 3 bases and J 3 bases; nucleotides not matched to a gene: 4. The CDR3 coding sequence is TGTGCCAGCAGTTATTCCGGGACTAGCTACGAGCAGTACTTC. This encodes CASSYSGTSYEQYF.

This clonotype was picked up one time. The V and J genes are TRBV12-3 or TRBV12-4 and TRBJ1-5; TRBD1 agrees at 10 bases. The CDR3 sequence is 16 residues long. V shed 3 bases and J 4 bases; nucleotides not matched to a gene: 6. The CDR3 DNA reads as TGTGCCAGCAGTTTTTGGGACAGGGGTCCAAATCAGCCCCAGCATTTT. The encoded protein is CASSFWDRGPNQPQHF.

The J gene is TRBJ2-5, the V gene TRBV7-9; D gene uncertain. Germline V gene data show CDR1 as SEHNR and CDR2 as FQNEAQ (reference sequence). The CDR3 loop spans 13 amino acids. V dropped 1 base and J dropped 3 bases, with 6 bases sitting between them. The CDR3 reads CASSLDTEETQYF. In DNA, the CDR3 is TGTGCCAGCAGCTTAGACACAGAAGAGACCCAGTACTTC.

A few counts support this clonotype. V and J are TRBV3-1 and TRBJ2-7; D is undetermined. The germline CDR1 and CDR2 sequences are LGHDT and YNNKEL (reference sequence). This CDR3 comprises 12 residues. Trimming cost V 5 bases and J 3 bases, with 8 bases left between them. CDR3 residues: CASSKTYYEQYF. DNA for the CDR3: TGTGCCAGCAGCAAGACCTACTACGAGCAGTACTTC.

The V call is TRBV12-3 or TRBV12-4, the J call TRBJ2-7; 7 bases line up with TRBD2. CDR3 length equals 12 residues. V trimming: 3 bases; J trimming: 9 bases; junction bases outside the gene matches: 5. Here the CDR3 reads CASSLSGAGQYF. The DNA of the CDR3 is TGTGCCAGCAGTTTGAGCGGGGCCGGGCAGTACTTC.

The V and J genes are TRBV24-1 and TRBJ1-1; D perhaps matches TRBD1 (5 bases). V lost 4 bases and J lost 6, with 14 bases in between. The CDR3 length is 14 residues. Germline V gene sequence: CDR1 KGHDR, CDR2 SFDVKD. The CDR3 bases are TGTGCCACCAGTGACTCCCAGGGTAACGCTGAAGCTTTCTTT. Its protein is CATSDSQGNAEAFF.

This clonotype was detected a few times. CDR3 residues: CASRFAGYTF. The DNA of the CDR3 is TGTGCCAGCAGGTTTGCCGGCTACACCTTC. The rearrangement links TRBV2 to TRBJ1-2; no firm D call. The CDR3 contains 10 residues. Germline values: CDR1 SNHLY, CDR2 FYNNEI. Deletions cut 6 bases from V and 8 bases from J, with 7 bases between.

The chain employs TRBV29-1 and TRBJ2-3; no reliable D call. Germline loops: CDR1 SQVTM, CDR2 ANQGSEA. V gave up 2 bases and J gave up 3 bases, with 6 bases separating them. The CDR3 sequence is 12 residues long. The CDR3 is CSVEIQTDTQYF. The DNA for the CDR3 is TGCAGCGTTGAAATTCAAACAGATACGCAGTATTTT.

The CDR3 DNA sequence: TGCAGCGTTGGGGGCGGCAATGAGCAGTTCTTC. Translated: CSVGGGNEQFF. This chain connects TRBV29-1 to TRBJ2-1; D possibly corresponds to TRBD1 (5 bases). Germline loops: CDR1 SQVTM, CDR2 ANQGSEA. The CDR3 covers 11 residues. The V gene lost 4 bases and the J gene lost 6 bases, with 7 bases spanning the gap.

This chain joins TRBV12-3 or TRBV12-4 and TRBJ2-3; D unclear. The CDR3 contains 14 residues. V lost 5 bases and J lost 0, with 9 bases in between. CDR3 coding DNA: TGTGCCAGCAGTCCTACCCTCAGCACAGATACGCAGTATTTT. Translating it yields CASSPTLSTDTQYF.

The chain has TRBV6-5 and TRBJ1-2; D may be TRBD1 (6 bases). With 3 bases removed from V and 5 bases from J, the gap between germline ends came to 16 bases. Germline CDR1 reads MNHEY; CDR2 reads SVGAGI. CDR3 length: 15 residues. CDR3 region: CASSYGVGTNYGYTF. The CDR3 DNA reads TGTGCCAGCAGTTATGGTGTTGGGACAAATTATGGCTACACCTTC.

The gene calls are TRBV6-5 and TRBJ1-3; D gene uncertain. The V end was cut by 0 bases, the J end by 0 bases, with 6 bases between. Germline CDR1 reads MNHEY; CDR2 reads SVGAGI. The length of the CDR3 is 15 residues. The DNA of the CDR3 is TGTGCCAGCAGTTACTCCAAAGACTCTGGAAACACCATATATTTT. It encodes CASSYSKDSGNTIYF.

The chain is built from TRBV11-2 and TRBJ2-7; either TRBD1 or TRBD2 may supply D (5 bases each). This CDR3 region has 18 residues. Germline CDR1 is SGHAT and CDR2 is FQNNGV. Trimming removed 0 bases at V and 5 bases at J, with 23 bases between. The CDR3 sequence is CASSLDPTPGPPDHEQYF. The CDR3 DNA reads TGTGCCAGCAGCTTAGATCCCACGCCGGGACCGCCCGACCACGAGCAGTACTTC.

V and J are TRBV5-6 and TRBJ2-1, with no clear D. Germline V gene sequence: CDR1 SGHDT, CDR2 YYEEEE. V lost 6 bases to trimming and J lost 9 bases, with 10 bases between them. This CDR3 spans 11 amino acids. CDR3 DNA sequence: TGTGCCAGCACCTCTACAATTGAGCAGTTCTTC. Its protein product is CASTSTIEQFF.

This clonotype was seen at least ten times. The V call is TRBV12-3 or TRBV12-4, the J call TRBJ1-1; no definite D call. The CDR3 contains 12 residues. Trimming left V 6 bases short and J 3 bases short, with 8 bases between. The CDR3 loop is CASSPGYTEAFF. DNA of the CDR3: TGTGCCAGCAGCCCCGGCTACACTGAAGCTTTCTTT.

CDR3 loop: CASSLLGRTTDTQYF. CDR3 in DNA: TGTGCCAGCAGCCTCCTTGGGCGGACCACAGATACGCAGTATTTT. The chain combines TRBV6-1 with TRBJ2-3; D is undetermined. The CDR3 contains 15 residues. Germline V lookup: CDR1 MNHNS, CDR2 SASEGT. V gave up 6 bases and J gave up 2 bases, with 15 bases separating them.

This chain uses TRBV10-3 with TRBJ1-5, with TRBD1 matching over 9 bases. The ends lost 8 bases at V and 7 bases at J; junction bases unmatched: 6. The CDR3 length is 13 residues. Germline values: CDR1 ENHRY, CDR2 SYGVKD. In DNA, the CDR3 is TGTGCCATCCGGCCCACAGGGGGCCAGCCCCAGCATTTT. Protein sequence: CAIRPTGGQPQHF.

V gene TRBV7-9 combines with J gene TRBJ2-3; 8 bases match TRBD2. The CDR3 is 16 amino acids. The V gene end was trimmed by 5 bases and the J gene end by 3 bases; junction bases not matched to a gene: 10. The germline CDR1 and CDR2 sequences are SEHNR and FQNEAQ (reference sequence). CDR3 amino acids: CASSHLSGRGTDTQYF. In DNA form, the CDR3 reads TGTGCCAGCAGCCACCTAAGCGGGAGAGGTACAGATACGCAGTATTTT. Full variable domain (missing parts from reference TRBV7-9 and TRBJ2-3): DTGVSQNPRHKITKRGQNVTFRCDPISEHNRLYWYRQTLGQGPEFLTYFQNEAQLEKSRLLSDRFSAERPKGSFSTLEIQRTEQGDSAMYLCASSHLSGRGTDTQYFGPGTRLTVL.

The chain is built from TRBV27 and TRBJ2-7; TRBD1 might be the D (5 bases). The CDR3 is 14 residues long. The germline gives CDR1 MNHEY, CDR2 SMNVEV (reference sequence). The V end was cut by 0 bases, the J end by 3 bases, with 9 bases between. The CDR3 DNA reads as TGTGCCAGCAGTTTATCGAGAGACAGCTACGAGCAGTACTTC. This encodes CASSLSRDSYEQYF.

The rearrangement uses TRBV25-1 and TRBJ2-1; the match to TRBD1 covers 8 bases. After removal of 1 base from V and 5 bases from J, the junction contained 7 bases not matched to a gene. Germline CDR1 MGHDK, CDR2 SYGVNS. This CDR3 contains 16 residues. The CDR3 DNA reads TGTGCCAGCAGTGAATCCCGACAGGGGATAGACAATGAGCAGTTCTTC. This translates into CASSESRQGIDNEQFF.

This clonotype was seen only a few times. The chain carries TRBV7-9 and TRBJ2-1; 11 nucleotides line up with TRBD2. With 4 bases clipped from V and 10 bases from J, the junction kept 9 bases outside the gene matches. The CDR3 has 15 amino acids. The V gene's germline CDR1 is SEHNR and CDR2 FQNEAQ (reference sequence). The CDR3 sequence: CASSSAGLADFEQFF. DNA of the CDR3: TGTGCCAGCAGCTCGGCGGGACTAGCGGACTTCGAGCAGTTCTTC.